This is a list of T cell receptor beta chains from one sample in a study of PD-1 blockade in classical Hodgkin lymphoma. Produced via immunoSEQ multiplex PCR; TCRdb's table is partial and in-frame only. Of some 25,000 clones in the sample, under 85% were seen once. The sequencing used peripheral blood mononuclear cells (PBMCs), collected before the second cycle of nivolumab. Every receptor here comes from a human donor with classical Hodgkin lymphoma. CDR3s include the opening cysteine and the closing phenylalanine or tryptophan. Fields, in order: V gene, D gene, J gene, clone size, CDR3 protein, CDR3 DNA. D genes are given only for firm matches. Some rows have no size entry. The others give once, few or many, or a class for an expanded clone.

TRBV21-1	NA	TRBJ2-7	NA	CASSDVYEQYF	TGTGCCAGCAGCGACGTCTACGAGCAGTACTTC
TRBV29-1	TRBD1	TRBJ2-4	few	CSVAFRTGENIQYF	TGCAGCGTTGCGTTTAGGACAGGGGAAAACATTCAGTACTTC
TRBV30	NA	TRBJ1-3	NA	CAWSEGTGAGNTIYF	TGTGCCTGGAGTGAGGGGACGGGGGCCGGAAACACCATATATTTT
TRBV5-1	NA	TRBJ1-1	NA	CASSLGQLGTEAFF	TGCGCCAGCAGCTTGGGCCAACTCGGCACTGAAGCTTTCTTT
TRBV5-6	NA	TRBJ2-4	NA	CASSLDIATPDIQYF	TGTGCCAGCAGCTTGGATATCGCTACCCCGGACATTCAGTACTTC
TRBV6-1	NA	TRBJ1-5	NA	CASSEAGRTHQPQHF	TGTGCCAGCAGTGAAGCAGGGCGAACGCATCAGCCCCAGCATTTT
TRBV19	TRBD1	TRBJ1-1	NA	CASSSPGTVNTEAFF	TGTGCCAGTAGTAGCCCCGGGACAGTGAACACTGAAGCTTTCTTT
TRBV6-5	NA	TRBJ1-2	NA	CASSYGDQRGYTF	TGTGCCAGCAGTTACGGAGACCAGCGGGGCTACACCTTC
TRBV21-1	NA	TRBJ1-4	NA	CASSKLFPRTNEKLFF	TGTGCCAGCAGCAAACTCTTCCCCCGGACGAATGAAAAACTGTTTTTT
TRBV18	NA	TRBJ1-2	once	CASSPDRSNYGYTF	TGTGCCAGCTCACCCGACAGAAGTAACTATGGCTACACCTTC
TRBV4-3	NA	TRBJ2-1	NA	CASSQDRTVYNEQFF	TGCGCCAGCAGCCAAGATAGGACAGTCTACAATGAGCAGTTCTTC
TRBV6-4	NA	TRBJ1-1	NA	CASSVEGGTEAFF	TGTGCCAGCAGTGTGGAGGGGGGCACTGAAGCTTTCTTT
TRBV27	TRBD1	TRBJ2-7	NA	CASSLYGSGQAGEQYF	TGTGCCAGCAGTTTATATGGTTCGGGACAGGCGGGCGAGCAGTACTTC
TRBV18	NA	TRBJ2-5	NA	CASSPRRLQETQYF	TGTGCCAGCTCACCACGGAGACTCCAAGAGACCCAGTACTTC
TRBV19	TRBD1	TRBJ1-2	NA	CASSVSGTGNNYGYTF	TGTGCCAGTAGTGTCAGCGGGACAGGGAATAACTATGGCTACACCTTC
TRBV30	NA	TRBJ2-2	NA	CAWRRPPGGELFF	TGTGCCTGGAGAAGGCCCCCTGGGGGGGAGCTGTTTTTT
TRBV14	TRBD1	TRBJ2-7	NA	CASSQRTGLTPEQYF	TGTGCCAGCAGCCAGAGGACAGGGCTAACTCCCGAGCAGTACTTC
TRBV6-6	NA	TRBJ2-1	NA	CASSYPGAQKQFF	TGTGCCAGCAGTTACCCGGGGGCGCAGAAGCAGTTCTTC
TRBV5-1	NA	TRBJ2-1	NA	CASSGPDNNEQFF	TGCGCCAGCAGCGGACCTGACAACAATGAGCAGTTCTTC
TRBV9	NA	TRBJ1-6	NA	CASSVGGVRNSPLHF	TGTGCCAGCAGCGTAGGAGGGGTTCGCAATTCACCCCTCCACTTT
TRBV7-3	NA	TRBJ2-3	once	CASSSPKDSSDTQYF	TGTGCCAGCAGCTCGCCGAAGGACAGCTCAGATACGCAGTATTTT
TRBV6-5	NA	TRBJ2-3	NA	CASSYSTVGTDTQYF	TGTGCCAGCAGTTACTCGACGGTGGGCACAGATACGCAGTATTTT
TRBV7-8	TRBD1	TRBJ2-3	NA	CASSPRQGGSTDTQYF	TGTGCCAGCAGCCCCCGACAGGGGGGGAGCACAGATACGCAGTATTTT